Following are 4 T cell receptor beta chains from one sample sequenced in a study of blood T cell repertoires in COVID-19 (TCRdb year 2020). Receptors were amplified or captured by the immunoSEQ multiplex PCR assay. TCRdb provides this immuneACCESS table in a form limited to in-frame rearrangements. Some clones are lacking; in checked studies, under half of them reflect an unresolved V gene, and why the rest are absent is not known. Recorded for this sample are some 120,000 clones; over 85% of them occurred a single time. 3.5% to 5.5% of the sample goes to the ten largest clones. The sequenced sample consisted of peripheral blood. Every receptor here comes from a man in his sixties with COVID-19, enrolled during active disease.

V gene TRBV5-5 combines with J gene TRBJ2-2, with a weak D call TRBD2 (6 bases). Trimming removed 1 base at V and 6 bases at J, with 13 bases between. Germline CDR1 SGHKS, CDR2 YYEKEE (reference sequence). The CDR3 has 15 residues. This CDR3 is CASSLNAGYAGELFF. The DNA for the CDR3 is TGTGCCAGCAGCTTGAATGCGGGATACGCCGGGGAGCTGTTTTTT.

CDR3 sequence: CASSSTVSNQPQHF. Written as DNA, the CDR3 is TGTGCCAGCAGCTCGACAGTTAGCAATCAGCCCCAGCATTTT. The chain uses TRBV28 and TRBJ1-5, with D perhaps matching TRBD1 (5 bases). This CDR3 has 14 amino acids. Germline-derived CDR1 and CDR2 are MDHEN and SYDVKM. Trimming took 6 bases from V and 0 from J, leaving 9 bases between them.

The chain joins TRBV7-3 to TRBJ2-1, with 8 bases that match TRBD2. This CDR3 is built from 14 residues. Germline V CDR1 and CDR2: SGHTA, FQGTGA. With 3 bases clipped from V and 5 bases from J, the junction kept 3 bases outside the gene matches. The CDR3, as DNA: TGTGCCAGCAGCTTTGTCGGGAGGGACAATGAGCAGTTCTTC. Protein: CASSFVGRDNEQFF.

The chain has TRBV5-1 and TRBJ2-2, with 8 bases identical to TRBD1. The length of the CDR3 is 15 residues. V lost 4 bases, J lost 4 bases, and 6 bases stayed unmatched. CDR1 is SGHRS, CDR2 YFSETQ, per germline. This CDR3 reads CASSGPQGATGELFF. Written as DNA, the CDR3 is TGCGCCAGCAGCGGCCCGCAGGGGGCCACCGGGGAGCTGTTTTTT.